The 9 T cell receptor beta chains listed next were all sequenced from one sample in a study of T-cell memory formation after mild COVID-19. TCRdb recomputed calls from the 5' RACE reads with MiXCR, one row per CDR3 protein. The sample has approximately 490,000 distinct CDR3 sequences, 20% seen once. Sequenced sample: PBMCs or a T cell subset sorted from them (not recorded which). These receptors all stem from an adult woman who had mild COVID-19 (a few samples of this study predate the infection). Cell type and time point are not known.

This rearrangement joins TRBV29-1 to TRBJ2-7, with D perhaps matching TRBD1 (6 bases). The CDR3 spans 14 residues. CDR1 is SQVTM and CDR2 is ANQGSEA in the germline V gene. Trimming took off 6 bases at V and 4 bases at J, with 19 bases between the two ends. The CDR3 nucleotides are TGCAGCGTCGGCCGGACAGCGCAAGGTTACGAGCAGTACTTC. Translating it yields CSVGRTAQGYEQYF.

This chain uses TRBV6-2 or TRBV6-3 with TRBJ2-2, with TRBD2 matching over 9 bases. CDR1 is MNHEY and CDR2 is SVGEGT in the germline V gene. Trimming at V came to 4 bases and at J to 1 base, leaving 4 bases not matched to a gene. There are 16 residues in the CDR3. The CDR3 bases are TGTGCCAGCAGTTGGGCTAGCGGGGTGAACACCGGGGAGCTGTTTTTT. Amino acids: CASSWASGVNTGELFF.

This clonotype turned up a few times. This chain links TRBV5-6 with TRBJ1-1; 8 bases line up with TRBD1. The CDR3 sequence is 15 residues long. Unmatched junction bases numbered 4, after V lost 2 bases and J lost 1 base. Germline CDR1 reads SGHDT; CDR2 reads YYEEEE. This chain's CDR3 is CASSFRTGSNTEAFF. The CDR3 DNA follows: TGTGCCAGCAGCTTTCGGACAGGGTCGAACACTGAAGCTTTCTTT.

V gene TRBV5-1 combines with J gene TRBJ2-1, with 8 positions matching TRBD2. After removal of 3 bases from V and 5 bases from J, the junction contained 4 bases not matched to a gene. The length of the CDR3 is 14 residues. Germline CDR1 is SGHRS and CDR2 is YFSETQ. CDR3 nucleotides: TGCGCCAGCAGCTCGACTAGCGTAGACAATGAGCAGTTCTTC. This encodes CASSSTSVDNEQFF.

CDR3 region: CASSHPGEGALLDTEAFF. CDR3 in DNA: TGCGCCAGCAGCCACCCCGGCGAAGGGGCCCTCTTGGATACTGAAGCTTTCTTT. The V call is TRBV4-1, the J call TRBJ1-1; possibly TRBD1 for D (5 bases). This CDR3 comprises 18 residues. The germline CDR1 and CDR2 sequences are MGHRA and YSYEKL. Trimming took 3 bases from V and 5 from J, leaving 25 bases between them.

The chain carries TRBV25-1 and TRBJ1-4; 7 bases are a match to TRBD1. Germline CDR1 and CDR2: MGHDK and SYGVNS. V gave up 3 bases and J gave up 7 bases; unmatched junction bases: 8. The CDR3 contains 15 residues. CDR3 nucleotide sequence: TGTGCCAGCAGTGACCAACAGGGGCCTGGTGAAAAACTGTTTTTT. This gives the protein CASSDQQGPGEKLFF. The entire variable domain, with the rest obtained from reference TRBV25-1 and TRBJ1-4, is as follows: EADIYQTPRYLVIGTGKKITLECSQTMGHDKMYWYQQDPGMELHLIHYSYGVNSTEKGDLSSESTVSRIRTEHFPLTLESARPSHTSQYLCASSDQQGPGEKLFFGSGTQLSVL.

The gene calls are TRBV12-3 or TRBV12-4 and TRBJ2-5, with D possibly TRBD2 on 5 matching bases. With 1 base removed from V and 5 bases from J, the gap between germline ends came to 14 bases. CDR3 length: 15 residues. CDR3 protein: CASSLEGPREETQYF. DNA of the CDR3: TGTGCCAGCAGTTTAGAAGGACCTAGGGAGGAGACCCAGTACTTC.

The genes are TRBV2 and TRBJ2-7; the D is unclear. Germline CDR1 reads SNHLY; CDR2 reads FYNNEI. Trimming shortened V by 8 bases and J by 2 bases, and 13 bases separated the two germline ends. The CDR3 is 13 residues long. This CDR3 is CASYRGGPYEQYF. DNA for the CDR3: TGTGCCAGCTACCGTGGCGGACCCTACGAGCAGTACTTC.

V gene TRBV7-2 combines with J gene TRBJ2-3; 9 bases agree with TRBD2. CDR1 and CDR2 from the germline V gene are SGHTA and FQGNSA. V trimming: 8 bases; J trimming: 4 bases; junction bases outside the gene matches: 10. The CDR3 loop spans 15 amino acids. CDR3 residues: CASRPAGGQADTQYF. DNA of the CDR3: TGTGCCAGCCGCCCCGCGGGAGGGCAAGCAGATACGCAGTATTTT.